A single sample gave rise to the 14 T cell receptor beta chains below, sequenced in a study of shared clonotypes between healthy human individuals. Produced via immunoSEQ multiplex PCR; TCRdb's table is partial and in-frame only. In the table there are hundreds of thousands of clones, 96% of which are singletons. Terminally differentiated effector memory CD45RA+ cells were excluded by CCR7 positive selection of CD45RO-negative cells. Material for sequencing was naive CD8+ T cells sorted from blood. All receptors come from a woman in her 30s in good health.

The CDR3 DNA follows: TGCGCCAGCAGTGAGGAGCCGGAGACCTACGAGCAGTACTTC. Protein product: CASSEEPETYEQYF. This rearrangement joins TRBV10-2 to TRBJ2-7, with no clear D. This CDR3 is 14 amino acids long. The germline V gene encodes CDR1 WSHSY and CDR2 SAAADI. Trimming removed 2 bases from V and 2 bases from J, with 10 bases in between.

V and J are TRBV10-3 and TRBJ2-7; perhaps D is TRBD1 or TRBD2 (6 bases each). CDR1 ENHRY and CDR2 SYGVKD come from the germline V gene. The CDR3 runs to 19 residues. V was trimmed by 3 bases and J by 3 bases, leaving 27 bases between them. CDR3 sequence reads: CAISDQRKGGSNFGYEQYF. The CDR3 nucleotides are TGTGCCATCAGTGATCAAAGAAAGGGGGGATCTAATTTTGGCTACGAGCAGTACTTC.

J is TRBJ2-3 and V is TRBV7-8; 7 bases align to TRBD2. From germline, CDR1 is SGHVS and CDR2 FQNEAQ. The CDR3 length is 15 residues. J lost 4 bases, V lost 1 base, and 5 bases had no gene match. The CDR3 loop reads CASSLESGNPDTQYF. CDR3 bases: TGTGCCAGCAGCTTAGAGAGCGGGAACCCAGATACGCAGTATTTT.

This chain connects TRBV10-3 to TRBJ2-3, with D perhaps TRBD1 (6 bases). With 3 bases removed from V and 1 base from J, the gap between germline ends came to 17 bases. Germline V gene lookup returns CDR1 ENHRY and CDR2 SYGVKD. The CDR3 sequence is 17 residues long. CDR3 sequence: CAISEQQGRVGTDTQYF. DNA for the CDR3: TGTGCCATCAGTGAACAACAGGGACGGGTGGGCACAGATACGCAGTATTTT.

This rearrangement joins TRBV6-6 to TRBJ2-1; 8 bases are shared with TRBD2. V shed 5 bases and J 3 bases; nucleotides not matched to a gene: 6. This CDR3 is built from 15 residues. Germline CDR1 MNHNY, CDR2 SVGAGI (reference sequence). The DNA of the CDR3 is TGTGCCAGCAGTACCCGGACTAGCTTCTACAATGAGCAGTTCTTC. Residues: CASSTRTSFYNEQFF.

The rearrangement joins TRBV28 to TRBJ2-3, with 11 bases that match TRBD2. Germline V gives CDR1 MDHEN, CDR2 SYDVKM. The V and J ends lost 2 bases and 0 bases, in that order; junction bases with no gene match: 7. CDR3 length: 18 amino acids. The CDR3 region is CASSLPGTSGTSTDTQYF. CDR3 DNA: TGTGCCAGCAGTTTACCCGGGACTAGCGGAACTAGCACAGATACGCAGTATTTT.

V usage is TRBV29-1 and J usage is TRBJ2-5; 16 positions match TRBD2. This CDR3 contains 16 residues. V lost 4 bases to trimming and J lost 5 bases; unmatched junction nucleotides: 7. Germline CDR1 reads SQVTM; CDR2 reads ANQGSEA. The CDR3 loop reads CSVGGTSGRAQETQYF. CDR3 nucleotides: TGCAGCGTTGGAGGGACTAGCGGGAGGGCCCAGGAGACCCAGTACTTC.

The genes are TRBV2 and TRBJ2-5; D may match TRBD1 or TRBD2 (5 bases each). The DNA end favors TRBJ2-7, so the J call may be wrong. Germline lookup yields CDR1 SNHLY and CDR2 FYNNEI. The CDR3 loop spans 12 amino acids. The CDR3 spells CASRGDDYEQYF. The CDR3 nucleotides read TGTGCCAGCAGGGGGGACGACTACGAGCAGTACTTC.

The chain has TRBV19 and TRBJ2-1, with D unclear. Germline values: CDR1 LNHDA, CDR2 SQIVND (reference sequence). Trimming removed 5 bases from V and 8 bases from J, with 13 bases in between. This CDR3 has 13 residues. The CDR3 reads CASSFALWDEQFF. The DNA for the CDR3 is TGTGCCAGTAGTTTCGCGCTTTGGGATGAGCAGTTCTTC.

The chain combines TRBV28 with TRBJ1-4; TRBD1 matches at 9 bases. The ends lost 4 bases at V and 2 bases at J; junction bases unmatched: 11. Germline V CDR1 and CDR2: MDHEN, SYDVKM. The length of the CDR3 is 18 residues. CDR3 sequence (DNA): TGTGCCAGCAGTTCAGAGGGGACAGGGTTCTTGACTAATGAAAAACTGTTTTTT. Residues: CASSSEGTGFLTNEKLFF.

V is TRBV10-2 and J is TRBJ2-7; the D call may be TRBD1 or TRBD2 (5 bases each). CDR1 and CDR2 from the germline V gene are WSHSY and SAAADI. The CDR3 covers 12 residues. Trimming pared 5 bases from V and 7 bases from J, leaving 12 bases between. The CDR3 sequence: CASSYGAREQYF. CDR3 in DNA: TGCGCCAGCAGTTACGGGGCGAGGGAGCAGTACTTC.

Here the CDR3 DNA reads TGTGCCAGCAGCCAGAGCTTAGGAGGGCCGACAGATACGCAGTATTTT. Its translation is CASSQSLGGPTDTQYF. The chain couples TRBV28 to TRBJ2-3; the D gene is possibly TRBD2 (6 bases). There are 16 residues in the CDR3. Germline CDR1 is MDHEN and CDR2 is SYDVKM. Trimming pared 6 bases from V and 3 bases from J, leaving 19 bases between.

The chain joins TRBV5-6 to TRBJ2-7; weak D call: TRBD2 (7 bases). V lost 3 bases and J 7 bases, leaving 11 bases between the germline ends. Germline assignment: CDR1 SGHDT and CDR2 YYEEEE. This CDR3 has 12 amino acids. Written as DNA, the CDR3 is TGTGCCAGCAGCTGGACAGCGGGGGAGCAGTACTTC. It codes for CASSWTAGEQYF.

The chain has TRBV6-6 and TRBJ1-5; TRBD1 aligns across 8 bases. V lost 2 bases, J lost 6 bases, and 9 bases stayed unmatched. This CDR3 has 16 amino acids. Looked up from germline, CDR1 is MNHNY and CDR2 is SVGAGI (reference sequence). The CDR3 loop reads CASSYVARGRGQPQHF. Written as DNA, the CDR3 is TGTGCCAGCAGTTACGTGGCCAGGGGGCGAGGTCAGCCCCAGCATTTT.